Reported below is one TCR beta chain. The antigen remains undetermined. With V trimmed by 7 bases and J by 2 bases, 7 bases remained unmatched. The CDR3 runs 15 residues. The germline V gene encodes CDR1 MDHEN and CDR2 SYDVKM. Generated by immunoSEQ multiplex PCR, the TCRdb table keeps only in-frame clones and is missing some. The data show tens of thousands of clones, roughly 90% seen once. The sample originates from a study of a mutant IDH1 vaccine in newly diagnosed glioma. Time point denoted: week 11, during vaccination. Doses of 300 ug of mutant IDH1 20-mer peptide were given with topical imiquimod.

The sample here was PBMCs, taken from a glioma patient whose treatment included an IDH1 peptide vaccine. The rearrangement links TRBV28 to TRBJ1-5; 8 bases align to TRBD1. This receptor was identified in a man younger than 35 with glioma. The CDR3 DNA reads as TGTGCCAGCAAGTCAGGGGGCGGCGGCAATCAGCCCCAGCATTTT. As protein: CASKSGGGGNQPQHF.